This T cell receptor beta chain was sequenced for a study of blood T cell repertoires in COVID-19. Overall study context: Both acute and convalescent COVID-19 samples were obtained from the United States, Italy and Spain.

Germline CDR1 and CDR2: SGHTA and FQGNSA. The CDR3 is 18 residues long. V was pared by 6 bases and J by 2 bases, with 23 bases between. Participant ages covered 18 to 89 years across 25 or so US areas. Researchers sorted participants into cohorts using their self-reported clinical history. The assay was immunoSEQ multiplex PCR, and TCRdb's table has in-frame clones only and misses some. This sample carries around 150,000 clones, 88% of them seen once, and the ten largest clones take 5% to 8.5%. The clonotype was recovered from a woman aged 50 to 60 who had recovered from COVID-19. V is TRBV7-2 and J is TRBJ2-1; a possible D gene is TRBD2 (5 bases). What was sequenced was PBMCs or T cells enriched from blood (not recorded which). The CDR3 nucleotides read TGTGCCAGCAGTCTAGGGTTACTGTCTGCGCGGGCCTACAATGAGCAGTTCTTC. It is translated as CASSLGLLSARAYNEQFF.